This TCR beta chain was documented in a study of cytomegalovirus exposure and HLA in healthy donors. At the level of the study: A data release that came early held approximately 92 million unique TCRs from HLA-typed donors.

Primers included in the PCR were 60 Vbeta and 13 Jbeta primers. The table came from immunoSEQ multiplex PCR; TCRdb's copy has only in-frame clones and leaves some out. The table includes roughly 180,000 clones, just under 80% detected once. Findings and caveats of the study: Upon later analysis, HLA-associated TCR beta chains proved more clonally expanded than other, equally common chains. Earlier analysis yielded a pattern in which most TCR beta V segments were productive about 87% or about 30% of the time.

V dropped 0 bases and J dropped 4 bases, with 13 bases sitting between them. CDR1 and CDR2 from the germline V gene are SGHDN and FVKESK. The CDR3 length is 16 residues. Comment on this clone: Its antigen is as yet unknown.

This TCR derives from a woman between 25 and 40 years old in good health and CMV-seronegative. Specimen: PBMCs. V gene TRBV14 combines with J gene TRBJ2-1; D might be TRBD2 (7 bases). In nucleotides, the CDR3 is TGTGCCAGCAGCCAAGAGGGGGGGCCGATATACAATGAGCAGTTCTTC. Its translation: CASSQEGGPIYNEQFF.